This TCR beta chain came from a study of blood T cell repertoires in COVID-19. The wider study: Samples of COVID-19 (acute and convalescent) were obtained from the United States, Italy and Spain.

TCRdb keeps only in-frame clones here, not all; method: immunoSEQ multiplex PCR. Counted here are just under 150,000 clones, approximately 89% occurring once; the ten biggest clones make up about 1.5%. V lost 3 bases and J 0 bases, leaving 8 bases between the germline ends. The germline V gene has CDR1 MNHNS and CDR2 SASEGT. The CDR3 is made up of 14 amino acids. The sequenced material came from peripheral blood. The clonotype was recovered from a human donor in a cohort sampled during active COVID-19. The chain links TRBV6-1 to TRBJ1-1, with unresolved D. The CDR3, as DNA: TGTGCCAGCAGTGACGAGAATTTGAACACTGAAGCTTTCTTT. Translation gives CASSDENLNTEAFF.